This T cell receptor (beta chain) was captured by sequencing in a study of blood T cell repertoires in COVID-19. In the original processing: Scientists estimated how many nucleated cells there were by amplifying reference gene primers. Libraries were prepared by immunoSEQ multiplex PCR; TCRdb keeps only in-frame clonotypes and omits some of them. From that table come the V and J calls and clone size; the DNA was used to work out D and trimming. The sample shows around 250,000 clones, 65% to 90% of them seen only once. J lost 1 base, V lost 4 bases, and 10 bases had no gene match. CDR3 length: 17 residues. Germline CDR1 and CDR2: SGHRS and YFSETQ. Participant ages covered roughly 18 to 90 years across around 25 US areas.

The V call is TRBV5-1, the J call TRBJ2-2; 7 nucleotides align to TRBD2. Sequences were obtained from PBMCs or T cells enriched from blood (not recorded which). The sequence derives from a woman aged 45-65 years with acute COVID-19. CDR3 sequence (DNA): TGCGCCAGCAGCGACCCCCGTGGGAGGGAGAACACCGGGGAGCTGTTTTTT. Translated: CASSDPRGRENTGELFF.